The rows below give T cell receptor beta chains drawn from one sample of a study of OX40 agonist ivuxolimab in advanced cancers. Data came from immunoSEQ multiplex PCR; TCRdb stores just in-frame clones and leaves some out. The profile shows 35,000 to 40,000 clones, more than 75% of them singletons. Sequences were derived from CD4+ or CD8+ T cells sorted from blood, sampled in a trial of the OX40 agonist ivuxolimab. Receptors originate from an adult with an advanced solid tumor such as melanoma, head and neck, liver or kidney cancer. Each CDR3 is given with its conserved first and last residue. D genes are given only for firm matches. Where a row states a size, it is once, few, many or the class of an expanded clone; other rows omit it.

TRBJ1-6 TRBV2 TRBD1 NA CASRRDRDLNSPLHF TGTGCCAGCAGGAGGGACAGGGACTTAAATTCACCCCTCCACTTT
TRBJ2-3 TRBV4-2 NA few CASSQGAQTGTDTQYF TGTGCCAGCAGCCAAGGGGCCCAGACTGGCACAGATACGCAGTATTTT
TRBJ2-7 TRBV13 NA NA CASSLGTGTYEQYF TGTGCCAGCAGCTTAGGGACAGGTACCTACGAGCAGTACTTC
TRBJ2-1 TRBV29-1 TRBD2 NA CSVEPLAGGMYNEQFF TGCAGCGTTGAGCCCCTAGCGGGAGGAATGTACAATGAGCAGTTCTTC
TRBJ2-2 TRBV5-6 TRBD2 NA CASSLPSGGNTGELFF TGTGCCAGCAGCTTGCCTAGCGGAGGGAACACCGGGGAGCTGTTTTTT
TRBJ2-7 TRBV6-5 TRBD2 once CASSGLAGNEQYF TGTGCCAGCAGCGGACTAGCGGGAAACGAGCAGTACTTC
TRBJ2-6 TRBV5-1 NA NA CASSLPADGANVLTF TGCGCCAGCAGCCTCCCTGCGGACGGGGCCAACGTCCTGACTTTC
TRBJ2-7 TRBV4-2 NA NA CASSHRGGDYEQYF TGTGCCAGCAGCCACAGGGGCGGGGACTACGAGCAGTACTTC
TRBJ2-7 TRBV4-2 NA NA CASSQGVGGRVSYEQYF TGTGCCAGCAGCCAAGGGGTTGGGGGCCGGGTTTCCTACGAGCAGTACTTC
TRBJ1-5 TRBV27 NA NA CASSFVSGSNQPQHF TGTGCCAGCAGTTTTGTCAGTGGAAGCAATCAGCCCCAGCATTTT
TRBJ2-5 TRBV4-1 NA NA CASSQAGTAGAQYF TGCGCCAGCAGCCAAGCGGGGACAGCGGGGGCCCAGTACTTC
TRBJ2-7 TRBV2 NA NA CASSEVRAYEQYF TGTGCCAGCAGTGAAGTCAGGGCATACGAGCAGTACTTC
TRBJ2-3 TRBV9 NA NA CASSVGSRTDTQYF TGTGCCAGCAGCGTAGGGTCGAGGACAGATACGCAGTATTTT
TRBJ2-7 TRBV4-2 NA NA CASSQEGYSGYEQYF TGTGCCAGCAGCCAAGAAGGTTATAGCGGCTACGAGCAGTACTTC
TRBJ2-1 TRBV28 TRBD2 once CASSPSTSAHRGEQFF TGTGCCAGCAGTCCGTCCACTAGCGCTCATAGGGGAGAGCAGTTCTTC
TRBJ2-7 TRBV7-6 NA NA CASSLMPERRDEQYF TGTGCCAGCAGCTTAATGCCGGAACGGCGGGACGAGCAGTACTTC
TRBJ2-7 TRBV4-1 TRBD1 NA CASSTPTGHEQYF TGCGCCAGCAGTACCCCGACAGGGCATGAGCAGTACTTC
TRBJ1-3 TRBV7-6 TRBD1 NA CASSSIIQGAFGNTIYF TGTGCCAGCAGCTCTATAATTCAGGGGGCGTTTGGAAACACCATATATTTT
TRBJ1-5 TRBV21-1 NA NA CASSYRGQGGGSNQPQHF TGTGCCAGCAGCTATAGGGGACAGGGTGGCGGAAGCAATCAGCCCCAGCATTTT
TRBJ2-2 TRBV5-6 TRBD2 NA CASSPGGSNTGELFF TGTGCCAGCAGCCCCGGGGGGTCAAACACCGGGGAGCTGTTTTTT
TRBJ1-6 TRBV13 NA NA CASSLAGDGNSPLHF TGTGCCAGCAGCTTAGCAGGGGACGGGAATTCACCCCTCCACTTT
TRBJ2-1 TRBV27 TRBD2 NA CASSLWPPGLAGYNEQFF TGTGCCAGCAGTTTATGGCCCCCAGGGCTAGCGGGGTACAATGAGCAGTTCTTC
TRBJ2-7 TRBV29-1 NA NA CSVDTSEGYEQYF TGCAGCGTCGATACCAGTGAGGGGTACGAGCAGTACTTC
TRBJ1-2 TRBV27 NA once CASRPRGVVKYGYTF TGTGCCAGCAGACCCCGGGGGGTGGTAAAATATGGCTACACCTTC
TRBJ2-7 TRBV4-2 TRBD2 NA CASRLESLAGYEQYF TGTGCCAGCAGACTTGAATCTCTAGCGGGCTACGAGCAGTACTTC
TRBJ2-7 TRBV27 NA NA CASSLSLPYEQYF TGTGCCAGCAGTTTATCCCTCCCCTACGAGCAGTACTTC
TRBJ2-2 TRBV6-5 NA NA CASSYSPGELFF TGTGCCAGCAGTTACTCCCCCGGGGAGCTGTTTTTT
TRBJ2-3 TRBV27 NA NA CASSPLKASTDTQYF TGTGCCAGCAGCCCACTAAAAGCGAGCACAGATACGCAGTATTTT
TRBJ2-1 TRBV7-3 NA NA CASSFTAYNEQFF TGTGCCAGCAGCTTCACAGCCTACAATGAGCAGTTCTTC
TRBJ1-2 TRBV7-9 NA NA CASSLVIHGYTF TGTGCCAGCAGCTTAGTTATCCATGGCTACACCTTC
TRBJ2-5 TRBV13 TRBD2 NA CASSSPTSGRWETQYF TGTGCCAGCAGCTCCCCGACTAGCGGGAGATGGGAGACCCAGTACTTC
TRBJ2-1 TRBV5-6 TRBD2 NA CASSTVGGTRSSYNEQFF TGTGCCAGCAGCACTGTTGGTGGGACTAGGTCCTCCTACAATGAGCAGTTCTTC
TRBJ1-1 TRBV5-1 TRBD1 NA CASSLGQGTTEAFF TGTGCCAGCAGCCTCGGACAGGGGACCACTGAAGCTTTCTTT
TRBJ1-1 TRBV2 NA few CASKVGSYSVTEAFF TGTGCCAGCAAGGTGGGGTCCTATTCGGTCACTGAAGCTTTCTTT
TRBJ2-3 TRBV9 NA NA CASSVEGRESTDTQYF TGTGCCAGCAGCGTAGAAGGCAGGGAGAGCACAGATACGCAGTATTTT
TRBJ1-5 TRBV12-5 TRBD1 NA CASGLVLLLGQINQPQHF TGTGCTAGTGGTTTGGTACTTCTTCTGGGACAGATCAATCAGCCCCAGCATTTT
TRBJ2-7 TRBV20-1 NA few CSARSFYEQYF TGCAGTGCTAGATCCTTTTACGAGCAGTACTTC